A single sample is the source of the 20 T cell receptor beta chains below, sequenced in a study of radiation and T cells in renal cell carcinoma. Using immunoSEQ multiplex PCR, the repertoire was profiled, and TCRdb retains in-frame clones only, with some absent. In the table there are 130,000 to 150,000 clones, 75% to 90% of which are singletons. Regarding time point: blood 4 weeks post-SBRT, at nephrectomy. Stated treatment: 15 Gy SBRT to primary tumor, nephrectomy 4 weeks later. This specimen was blood, taken from a patient whose treatment included radiotherapy and nephrectomy. These receptor sequences come from a woman aged 45-59 years with renal cell carcinoma.

In its sample, this clone was seen a few times. This chain connects TRBV5-1 to TRBJ2-3; the D is unclear. V was clipped by 0 bases and J by 0 bases, with 2 bases between them. The CDR3 has 13 amino acids. Germline V gene lookup returns CDR1 SGHRS and CDR2 YFSETQ. This CDR3 is CASSLESTDTQYF. The CDR3 nucleotides are TGCGCCAGCAGCTTGGAGAGCACAGATACGCAGTATTTT.

This clone occurred a few times. The rearrangement joins TRBV4-1 to TRBJ1-1, with unresolved D. V gave up 1 base and J gave up 0 bases, with 9 bases separating them. This CDR3 is built from 15 residues. Germline V lookup: CDR1 MGHRA, CDR2 YSYEKL. Here the CDR3 reads CASSQAPVMNTEAFF. The CDR3 nucleotides read TGCGCCAGCAGCCAAGCGCCGGTCATGAACACTGAAGCTTTCTTT.

This sequence joins TRBV10-3 and TRBJ2-2, with 9 bases fitting TRBD2. V was pared by 6 bases and J by 4 bases, with 12 bases of the junction left unmatched. This CDR3 contains 17 residues. The V gene's germline CDR1 is ENHRY and CDR2 SYGVKD. CDR3 in DNA: TGTGCCATCAGGGGACAAGGGACTAGCTTGAGCACCGGGGAGCTGTTTTTT. Its protein product is CAIRGQGTSLSTGELFF.

The DNA of the CDR3 is TGTGCCAGCAGTTTATATGGCGGGACAGACTATGGCTACACCTTC. Translating gives CASSLYGGTDYGYTF. This rearrangement joins TRBV27 to TRBJ1-2, with TRBD1 identical over 7 bases. The CDR3 loop spans 15 amino acids. V shed 1 base and J 3 bases; nucleotides not matched to a gene: 5. Germline V lookup: CDR1 MNHEY, CDR2 SMNVEV (reference sequence).

The table lists this clone with a few counts. The chain combines TRBV25-1 with TRBJ1-2, with D uncertain. CDR1 is MGHDK, CDR2 SYGVNS, per germline. This CDR3 has 11 amino acids. Trimming shortened V by 0 bases and J by 8 bases, and 4 bases separated the two germline ends. The CDR3 is CASSEYEGYTF. The CDR3 region has the DNA TGTGCCAGCAGTGAATATGAGGGCTACACCTTC.

V usage is TRBV7-9 and J usage is TRBJ2-7; tentatively, D is TRBD2 (6 bases). This CDR3 is built from 15 residues. With 1 base removed from V and 5 bases from J, the gap between germline ends came to 15 bases. Germline CDR1 reads SEHNR; CDR2 reads FQNEAQ (reference sequence). The CDR3 sequence: CASSLVIPGEDEQYF. The CDR3 bases are TGTGCCAGCAGCTTAGTCATTCCGGGGGAGGACGAGCAGTACTTC.

The V and J genes are TRBV7-2 and TRBJ2-7; 11 nucleotides line up with TRBD2. The germline CDR1 and CDR2 sequences are SGHTA and FQGNSA. Trimming cost V 5 bases and J 4 bases; bases outside gene matches: 4. There are 14 residues in the CDR3. CDR3 nucleotide sequence: TGTGCCAGCAGCCTGGGACTAGCGGAATACGAGCAGTACTTC. Residues: CASSLGLAEYEQYF.

The chain couples TRBV10-3 to TRBJ2-1, with unresolved D. This CDR3 has 13 amino acids. V lost 3 bases, J lost 6 bases, and 9 bases lay in between. Germline V gives CDR1 ENHRY, CDR2 SYGVKD. CDR3: CAISEMPSNEQFF. CDR3 sequence (DNA): TGTGCCATCAGTGAAATGCCCTCCAATGAGCAGTTCTTC.

This clone appeared a single time. This chain joins TRBV27 and TRBJ2-5; 12 nucleotides agree with TRBD2. Germline loops: CDR1 MNHEY, CDR2 SMNVEV (reference sequence). With 3 bases clipped from V and 3 bases from J, the junction kept 8 bases outside the gene matches. The CDR3 is 17 residues long. The CDR3 reads CASSLVGRLAGEETQYF. The CDR3 DNA sequence: TGTGCCAGCAGTTTGGTGGGGCGACTAGCGGGAGAAGAGACCCAGTACTTC.

The chain combines TRBV27 with TRBJ2-1; D is undetermined. The CDR3 totals 13 residues. V lost 4 bases to trimming and J lost 6 bases, with 10 bases between them. Germline V gene lookup returns CDR1 MNHEY and CDR2 SMNVEV (reference sequence). CDR3 sequence reads: CASSSRPRNEQFF. CDR3 DNA: TGTGCCAGCAGTTCCCGGCCCCGCAATGAGCAGTTCTTC.

V and J are TRBV2 and TRBJ2-2, with 8 bases identical to TRBD1. This CDR3 contains 15 residues. CDR1 and CDR2 from the germline V gene are SNHLY and FYNNEI. Germline trimming cut 6 bases from V and 1 base from J; bases unmatched to any gene: 4. The CDR3 is CASRPGTGNTGELFF. As DNA, the CDR3 is TGTGCCAGCAGGCCCGGGACAGGGAACACCGGGGAGCTGTTTTTT.

V gene TRBV14 combines with J gene TRBJ1-5; D is ambiguous. Trimming shortened V by 1 base and J by 3 bases, and 4 bases separated the two germline ends. Looked up from germline, CDR1 is SGHDN and CDR2 is FVKESK. This CDR3 contains 13 residues. CDR3 sequence (DNA): TGTGCCAGCAGCCAAGGCCCCAATCAGCCCCAGCATTTT. Translated, it gives CASSQGPNQPQHF. Full variable domain (missing parts from reference TRBV14 and TRBJ1-5): EAGVTQFPSHSVIEKGQTVTLRCDPISGHDNLYWYRRVMGKEIKFLLHFVKESKQDESGMPNNRFLAERTGGTYSTLKVQPAELEDSGVYFCASSQGPNQPQHFGDGTRLSIL.

The chain links TRBV5-4 to TRBJ2-7, with 11 bases aligning to TRBD1. In germline, CDR1 is SGHNT, CDR2 YYREEE (reference sequence). Losses at the gene ends were 0 bases for V and 2 bases for J; bases not matched to a gene: 4. The CDR3 totals 16 residues. For the CDR3, the DNA is TGTGCCAGCAGCTTGGGGGACAGGGGGGGTCCCTACGAGCAGTACTTC. This gives the protein CASSLGDRGGPYEQYF.

The chain couples TRBV28 to TRBJ1-1; D ambiguous. V lost 3 bases and J 6 bases, leaving 11 bases between the germline ends. Per germline, CDR1 MDHEN and CDR2 SYDVKM. The CDR3 is made up of 13 amino acids. DNA of the CDR3: TGTGCCAGCAGTTTTTCGCACAGCCCTGAAGCTTTCTTT. Amino acid sequence: CASSFSHSPEAFF.

The rearrangement joins TRBV5-1 to TRBJ2-5, with TRBD2 matching 11 bases. Trimming cost V 4 bases and J 5 bases; bases outside gene matches: 7. CDR1 SGHRS and CDR2 YFSETQ come from the germline V gene. This CDR3 has 15 residues. The CDR3 loop is CASSPGLAEAETQYF. Here the CDR3 DNA reads TGCGCCAGCAGCCCGGGACTAGCGGAGGCGGAGACCCAGTACTTC.

The chain uses TRBV5-1 and TRBJ2-5; the match to TRBD1 covers 7 bases. The V segment lost 4 bases and the J segment 7 bases; nucleotides outside the gene matches: 13. The germline V gene has CDR1 SGHRS and CDR2 YFSETQ. This CDR3 is built from 15 residues. The CDR3 is CASSAVDRDLGTQYF. The CDR3 DNA reads as TGCGCCAGCAGCGCTGTCGACAGGGATTTGGGGACCCAGTACTTC.

The V call is TRBV7-2, the J call TRBJ1-2; no firm D call. Per the germline V gene, CDR1 is SGHTA and CDR2 is FQGNSA. CDR3 length: 11 amino acids. Between the trimmed V and J ends, which lost 1 base and 7 bases, there was a span of 4 bases. Written as DNA, the CDR3 is TGTGCCAGCAGCTTAGGTGGTGGCTACACCTTC. It encodes CASSLGGGYTF.

This clone was seen repeatedly, ten times or more. This chain connects TRBV4-3 to TRBJ2-7; possible D gene TRBD2, 5 bases. CDR3 size: 13 residues. V was shortened by 4 bases and J by 6 bases, with 13 bases between the two germline ends. Germline lookup yields CDR1 LGHNA and CDR2 YSLEER. The CDR3 protein is CASSLGRDSEQYF. CDR3 DNA sequence: TGCGCCAGCAGCCTTGGGAGAGACTCCGAGCAGTACTTC.

The rearrangement links TRBV5-4 to TRBJ1-4, with D possibly being TRBD1 (5 bases). Germline-derived CDR1 and CDR2 are SGHNT and YYREEE (reference sequence). The CDR3 length is 17 residues. V was cut by 4 bases and J by 0 bases, with 16 bases left in between. This CDR3 reads CASSRGRGAPTNEKLFF. CDR3 nucleotide sequence: TGTGCCAGCAGCCGCGGAAGGGGAGCTCCAACTAATGAAAAACTGTTTTTT. Full variable domain (remainder filled in from reference TRBV5-4 and TRBJ1-4): ETGVTQSPTHLIKTRGQQVTLRCSSQSGHNTVSWYQQALGQGPQFIFQYYREEENGRGNFPPRFSGLQFPNYSSELNVNALELDDSALYLCASSRGRGAPTNEKLFFGSGTQLSVL.

The V call is TRBV5-5, the J call TRBJ1-2; tentatively, D is TRBD1 (5 bases). V was trimmed by 0 bases and J by 2 bases, leaving 8 bases between them. Germline CDR1 and CDR2: SGHKS and YYEKEE (reference sequence). This CDR3 comprises 14 residues. Here the CDR3 DNA reads TGTGCCAGCAGCTTGGTATCAGGGAACTATGGCTACACCTTC. Its translation is CASSLVSGNYGYTF. The complete variable domain, with remaining parts taken from reference TRBV5-5 and TRBJ1-2, reads DAGVTQSPTHLIKTRGQQVTLRCSPISGHKSVSWYQQVLGQGPQFIFQYYEKEERGRGNFPDRFSARQFPNYSSELNVNALLLGDSALYLCASSLVSGNYGYTFGSGTRLTVV.